In its sample, the clone carrying this T cell receptor (beta chain) was seen a few times. Its antigen remains unidentified. cDNA carried unique molecular identifiers, and a universal primer site was added by template switching. TCRdb processed the 5' RACE reads anew with MiXCR; each CDR3 protein has one entry. The sample contains approximately 890,000 distinct CDR3 sequences, 9% to 15% of which appear only once. The data were taken from a study of identical twins. The study's findings and limits: Memory repertoires lacked the insertion deficit that abundant cord blood beta clonotypes showed. The study found excess low generation probability among twin-shared out-of-frame alpha sequences.

V was pared by 2 bases and J by 3 bases, with 11 bases between. This CDR3 has 14 residues. Healthy Caucasians provided all donations. This same sample was also part of a study on yellow fever vaccine responses in identical twins.

Material: PBMCs. The receptor was derived from a woman between 18 and 29 years old in good health. This chain uses TRBV12-3 or TRBV12-4 with TRBJ2-7; either TRBD1 or TRBD2 may fit D (5 bases each). CDR3: CASSLTREFYEQYF. The CDR3 region has the DNA TGTGCCAGCAGTTTAACCAGGGAGTTCTACGAGCAGTACTTC.